Presented here are 21 T cell receptor beta chains from one specimen sequenced in a study of Graves' ophthalmopathy and Graves' hyperthyroidism. Amplifying from RNA transcripts, the study obtained TCR beta CDR3 regions. HTBI-primed RT-PCR formed the first round, and a multiplex PCR formed the second. MiXCR was run by TCRdb on the multiplex PCR reads, yielding one entry per CDR3 protein. The repertoire holds 650,000 to 900,000 distinct CDR3 sequences, with roughly 40% as singletons. The specimen sequenced was peripheral blood. Every receptor here comes from an adult man with Graves' ophthalmopathy.

The rearrangement joins TRBV6-6 to TRBJ2-7, with D maybe TRBD2 (5 bases). Deletions cut 4 bases from V and 3 bases from J, with 13 bases between. The CDR3 runs to 14 residues. Per the germline V gene, CDR1 is MNHNY and CDR2 is SVGAGI (reference sequence). DNA of the CDR3: TGTGCCAGCAGTTTGAGGCTAGCTCTCTACGAGCAGTACTTC. This codes for CASSLRLALYEQYF.

The V call is TRBV10-3, the J call TRBJ2-7, with 10 bases identical to TRBD1. This CDR3 is 14 amino acids long. The germline gives CDR1 ENHRY, CDR2 SYGVKD. With V trimmed by 6 bases and J by 3 bases, 5 bases remained unmatched. The CDR3 coding sequence is TGTGCCATCAGAGGGACAGGGGAAAACTACGAGCAGTACTTC. It is translated as CAIRGTGENYEQYF.

The chain links TRBV9 to TRBJ2-7; D remains unclear. Trimming pared 0 bases from V and 2 bases from J, leaving 9 bases between. The CDR3 has 14 amino acids. Germline lookup yields CDR1 SGDLS and CDR2 YYNGEE. CDR3 in amino acids: CASSVGTETYEQYF. The CDR3 bases are TGTGCCAGCAGCGTAGGGACGGAAACCTACGAGCAGTACTTC.

The V call is TRBV10-3, the J call TRBJ1-1; D remains unclear. Germline CDR1 is ENHRY and CDR2 is SYGVKD. This CDR3 is built from 15 residues. Between the trimmed V and J ends, which lost 10 bases and 4 bases, there was a span of 22 bases. CDR3: CASSHLETSLTEAFF. The CDR3 DNA reads as TGTGCCAGCAGCCACCTTGAGACAAGCCTCACTGAAGCTTTCTTT.

DNA of the CDR3: TGTGCCAGCAGCAGGGGGGACGGAAACAATCAGCCCCAGCATTTT. Residues: CASSRGDGNNQPQHF. The genes are TRBV24-1 and TRBJ1-5; 7 bases map to TRBD1. Germline V lookup: CDR1 KGHDR, CDR2 SFDVKD. Trimming took 11 bases from V and 3 from J; bases not matched to a gene: 12. This CDR3 is 15 amino acids long.

The chain is built from TRBV14 and TRBJ1-6; TRBD1 might be the D (6 bases). Per germline, CDR1 SGHDN and CDR2 FVKESK. Trimming removed 4 bases from V and 8 bases from J, with 9 bases in between. There are 13 residues in the CDR3. This CDR3 reads CASSPQGYSPLHF. CDR3 coding DNA: TGTGCCAGCAGCCCACAGGGCTATTCACCCCTCCACTTT.

The chain has TRBV10-3 and TRBJ1-5; D is undetermined. The CDR3 loop spans 15 amino acids. V lost 4 bases, J lost 11 bases, and 21 bases lay in between. Germline values: CDR1 ENHRY, CDR2 SYGVKD. CDR3 amino acids: CAISGYTGPAETQHF. In DNA, the CDR3 is TGTGCCATCAGTGGGTACACCGGGCCTGCAGAGACCCAGCATTTT.

A few counts support this clonotype. At one end, the junction sequence differs from germline, possibly due to a read error. The gene calls are TRBV10-2 and TRBJ1-1, with TRBD1 matching over 8 bases. The CDR3 length is 16 residues. Germline V gene sequence: CDR1 WSHSY, CDR2 SAAADI. CDR3 in DNA: TGTGCCAGCAGCCAAGATCGGGACAGGTCCCACACTGAAGCTTTCTTT. Protein: CASSQDRDRSHTEAFF.

V is TRBV25-1 and J is TRBJ1-6; tentatively, D is TRBD1 (5 bases). Trimming left V 8 bases short and J 7 bases short, with 21 bases between. Germline V lookup: CDR1 MGHDK, CDR2 SYGVNS. The CDR3 sequence is 16 residues long. The CDR3 spells CASGTSGSRGNSPLHF. For the CDR3, the DNA is TGTGCCAGCGGTACTAGCGGTAGCCGGGGGAATTCACCCCTCCACTTT.

In its sample, this clonotype was seen many times. The J gene is TRBJ1-5, the V gene TRBV16, with 8 bases matching TRBD1. V shed 2 bases and J 6 bases; nucleotides not matched to a gene: 6. The CDR3 extends over 15 amino acids. Germline CDR1 KGHSY, CDR2 FQNENV. This chain's CDR3 is CASSQRQGKGQPQHF. The CDR3 bases are TGTGCCAGCAGCCAACGACAGGGGAAGGGTCAGCCCCAGCATTTT.

The CDR3 here is CASSPLPGQGLETQYF. CDR3 nucleotides: TGTGCCAGCTCACCACTCCCGGGACAGGGATTAGAGACCCAGTACTTC. The chain links TRBV2 to TRBJ2-5; 9 nucleotides agree with TRBD1. The V gene end was trimmed by 8 bases and the J gene end by 4 bases; junction bases not matched to a gene: 14. The CDR3 is 16 amino acids. The V gene's germline CDR1 is SNHLY and CDR2 FYNNEI.

This clonotype has more than one count but fewer than ten. The rearrangement joins TRBV5-1 to TRBJ2-7, with D perhaps TRBD1 (5 bases). CDR3 length: 13 amino acids. Between the trimmed V and J ends, which lost 2 bases and 3 bases, there was a span of 9 bases. Germline loops: CDR1 SGHRS, CDR2 YFSETQ. DNA for the CDR3: TGCGCCAGCAGCTTCGCAGGACACTACGAGCAGTACTTC. Its translation is CASSFAGHYEQYF. Full variable domain (outside the CDR3, taken from reference TRBV5-1 and TRBJ2-7): KAGVTQTPRYLIKTRGQQVTLSCSPISGHRSVSWYQQTPGQGLQFLFEYFSETQRNKGNFPGRFSGRQFSNSRSEMNVSTLELGDSALYLCASSFAGHYEQYFGPGTRLTVT.

The gene calls are TRBV19 and TRBJ2-6, with D tentatively TRBD1 (6 bases). V was pared by 5 bases and J by 4 bases, with 15 bases between. In germline, CDR1 is LNHDA, CDR2 SQIVND (reference sequence). The CDR3 sequence is 16 residues long. The CDR3 reads CASSDPTGTGANVLTF. CDR3 nucleotides: TGTGCCAGTAGTGATCCCACCGGGACAGGGGCCAACGTCCTGACTTTC.

This clonotype showed up many times. This chain links TRBV4-2 with TRBJ2-5; D is unresolved. CDR3 length: 14 amino acids. CDR1 is LGHNA, CDR2 YNFKEQ, per germline. Trimming took 0 bases from V and 10 from J, leaving 15 bases between them. DNA for the CDR3: TGTGCCAGCAGCCAAGATCTGATCGGCGGAGACCAGTACTTC. Amino acids: CASSQDLIGGDQYF.

The chain carries TRBV7-9 and TRBJ1-2, with D possibly being TRBD1 (6 bases). The CDR3 has 13 residues. Germline loops: CDR1 SEHNR, CDR2 FQNEAQ (reference sequence). V was shortened by 5 bases and J by 4 bases, with 11 bases between the two germline ends. The CDR3 coding sequence is TGTGCCAGCAGCACAGGGAACCCCTATGGCTACACCTTC. This gives the protein CASSTGNPYGYTF.

The chain links TRBV25-1 to TRBJ2-7, with 9 bases fitting TRBD1. Germline V gives CDR1 MGHDK, CDR2 SYGVNS. This CDR3 region has 14 residues. Trimming cost V 6 bases and J 6 bases; bases outside gene matches: 9. In DNA, the CDR3 is TGTGCCAGCAGGCCCGGGACAGGGTTCCTCGAGCAGTACTTC. Translated, it gives CASRPGTGFLEQYF.

The chain links TRBV29-1 to TRBJ2-7; 9 bases align to TRBD1. The CDR3 consists of 15 residues. The V gene's germline CDR1 is SQVTM and CDR2 ANQGSEA. V was clipped by 5 bases and J by 2 bases; unmatched bases: 10. This CDR3 is CSVSTGDRETYEQYF. CDR3 in DNA: TGCAGCGTTTCGACAGGGGACAGGGAGACCTACGAGCAGTACTTC.

With regard to this clonotype: This may stem from a read error, because a much larger clone lies one nucleotide away. V gene TRBV11-3 combines with J gene TRBJ1-2, with a possible D match to TRBD1 (6 bases). This CDR3 contains 12 residues. The V gene lost 9 bases and the J gene lost 10 bases, with 18 bases spanning the gap. Germline assignment: CDR1 SGHNT and CDR2 YENEEA. The CDR3 sequence is CASLPITGPYTF. CDR3 coding DNA: TGTGCCAGTTTGCCTATAACAGGGCCCTACACCTTC.

Comment on this clonotype: This may be a read error, as it is one base from a much larger clone. The chain recombines TRBV5-1 with TRBJ2-7; 9 bases agree with TRBD1. In germline, CDR1 is SGHRS, CDR2 YFSETQ. The CDR3 covers 16 residues. J gave up 2 bases and V 0 bases, and 6 bases lay outside the gene matches. This CDR3 reads CASSLGGTGRTYEQYF. CDR3 in DNA: TGCGCCAGCAGCTTGGGCGGGACAGGGAGAACCTACGAGCAGTACTTC.

This chain joins TRBV10-3 and TRBJ2-3; 9 bases are shared with TRBD2. V trimming: 6 bases; J trimming: 1 base; junction bases outside the gene matches: 5. The CDR3 is made up of 15 amino acids. The germline V gene has CDR1 ENHRY and CDR2 SYGVKD. CDR3 amino acids: CAIRISGSGTDTQYF. The CDR3 DNA follows: TGTGCCATCAGGATTAGCGGGAGTGGCACAGATACGCAGTATTTT.

The gene calls are TRBV6-6 and TRBJ2-5, with 11 bases fitting TRBD1. Germline V gene sequence: CDR1 MNHNY, CDR2 SVGAGI (reference sequence). The CDR3 length is 17 residues. J gave up 5 bases and V 0 bases, and 8 bases lay outside the gene matches. The CDR3, as DNA: TGTGCCAGCAGTTACTCGAGGACAGGGGGCTATGTGGAGACCCAGTACTTC. Translating it yields CASSYSRTGGYVETQYF.